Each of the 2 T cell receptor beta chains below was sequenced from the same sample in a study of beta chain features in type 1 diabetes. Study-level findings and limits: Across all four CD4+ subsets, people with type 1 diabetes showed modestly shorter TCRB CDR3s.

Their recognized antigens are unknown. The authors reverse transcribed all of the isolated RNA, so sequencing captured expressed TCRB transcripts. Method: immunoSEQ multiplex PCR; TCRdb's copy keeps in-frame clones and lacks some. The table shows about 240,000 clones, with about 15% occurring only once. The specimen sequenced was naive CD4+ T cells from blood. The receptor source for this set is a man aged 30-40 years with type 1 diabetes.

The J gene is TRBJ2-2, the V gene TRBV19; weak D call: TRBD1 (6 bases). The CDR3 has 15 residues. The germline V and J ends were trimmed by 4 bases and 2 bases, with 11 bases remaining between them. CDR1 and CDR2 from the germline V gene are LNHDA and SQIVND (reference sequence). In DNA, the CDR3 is TGTGCCAGTAGTACTGACAGGCTCAACACCGGGGAGCTGTTTTTT. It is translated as CASSTDRLNTGELFF.

CDR3 bases: TGTGCCAGCCGAGGGTGGGGAACCTACAATGAGCAGTTCTTC. It translates to CASRGWGTYNEQFF. The chain has TRBV6-5 and TRBJ2-1, with a possible D match to TRBD2 (5 bases). Germline CDR1 and CDR2: MNHEY and SVGAGI. Trimming pared 8 bases from V and 2 bases from J, leaving 13 bases between. The CDR3 is 14 amino acids.